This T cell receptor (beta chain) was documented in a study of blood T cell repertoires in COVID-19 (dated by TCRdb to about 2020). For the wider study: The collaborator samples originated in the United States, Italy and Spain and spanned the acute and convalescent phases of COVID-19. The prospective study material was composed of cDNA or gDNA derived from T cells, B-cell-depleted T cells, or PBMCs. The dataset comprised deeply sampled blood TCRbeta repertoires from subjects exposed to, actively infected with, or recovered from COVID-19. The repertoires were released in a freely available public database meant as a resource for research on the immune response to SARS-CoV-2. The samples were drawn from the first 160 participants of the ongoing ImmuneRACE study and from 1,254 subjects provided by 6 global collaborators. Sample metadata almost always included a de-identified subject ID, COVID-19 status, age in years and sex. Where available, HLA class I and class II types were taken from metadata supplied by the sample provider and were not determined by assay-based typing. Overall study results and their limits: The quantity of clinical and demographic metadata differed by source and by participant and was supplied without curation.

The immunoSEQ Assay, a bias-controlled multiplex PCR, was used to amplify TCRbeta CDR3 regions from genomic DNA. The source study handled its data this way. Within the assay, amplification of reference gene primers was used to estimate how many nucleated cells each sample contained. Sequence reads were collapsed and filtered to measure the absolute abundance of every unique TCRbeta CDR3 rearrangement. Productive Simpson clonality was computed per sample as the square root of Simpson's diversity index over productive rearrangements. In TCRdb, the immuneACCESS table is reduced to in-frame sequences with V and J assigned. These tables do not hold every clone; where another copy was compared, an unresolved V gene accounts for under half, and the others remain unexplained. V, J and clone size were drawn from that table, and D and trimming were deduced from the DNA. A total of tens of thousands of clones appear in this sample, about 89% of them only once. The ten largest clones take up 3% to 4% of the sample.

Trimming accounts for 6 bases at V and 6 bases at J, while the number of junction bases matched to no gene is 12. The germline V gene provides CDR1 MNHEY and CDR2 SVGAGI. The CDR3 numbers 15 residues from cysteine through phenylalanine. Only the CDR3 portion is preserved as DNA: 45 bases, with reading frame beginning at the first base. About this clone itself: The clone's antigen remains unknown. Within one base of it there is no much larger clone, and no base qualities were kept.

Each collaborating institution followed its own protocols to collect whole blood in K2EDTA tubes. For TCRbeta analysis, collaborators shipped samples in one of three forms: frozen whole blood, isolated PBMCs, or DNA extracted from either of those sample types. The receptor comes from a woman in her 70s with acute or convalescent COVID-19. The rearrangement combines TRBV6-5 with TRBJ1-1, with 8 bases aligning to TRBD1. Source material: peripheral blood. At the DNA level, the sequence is TGTGCCAGCAGCCCACGGACAGGGAACGGTCCTGAAGCTTTCTTT. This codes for CASSPRTGNGPEAFF.